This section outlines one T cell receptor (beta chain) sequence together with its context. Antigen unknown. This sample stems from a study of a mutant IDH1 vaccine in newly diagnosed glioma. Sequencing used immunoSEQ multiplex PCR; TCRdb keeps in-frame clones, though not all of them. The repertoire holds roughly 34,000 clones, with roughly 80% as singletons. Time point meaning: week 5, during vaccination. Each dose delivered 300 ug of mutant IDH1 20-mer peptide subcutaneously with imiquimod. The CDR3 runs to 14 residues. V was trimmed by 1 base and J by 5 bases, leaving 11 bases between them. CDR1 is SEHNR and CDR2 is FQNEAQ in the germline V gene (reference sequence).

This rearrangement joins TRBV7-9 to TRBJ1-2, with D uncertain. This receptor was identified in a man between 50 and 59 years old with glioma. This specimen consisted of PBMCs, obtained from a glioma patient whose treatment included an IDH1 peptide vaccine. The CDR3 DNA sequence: TGTGCCAGCAGCTTAGATCCATTAACGTATGGCTACACCTTC. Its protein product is CASSLDPLTYGYTF.